This T cell receptor (beta chain) is from a study of blood T cell repertoires in COVID-19. Study details: Sites in the United States, Italy and Spain provided acute and convalescent COVID-19 samples. The cDNA or gDNA used as material had been derived from T cells, B-cell-depleted T cells, or PBMCs.

Produced via immunoSEQ multiplex PCR; TCRdb's table is partial and in-frame only. The sample consists of about 89,000 clones, around 88% of them appearing once. The length of the CDR3 is 16 residues. The germline V gene encodes CDR1 SGHRS and CDR2 YFSETQ. V was pared by 1 base and J by 1 base, with 11 bases between. The rearrangement joins TRBV5-1 to TRBJ2-2; D not certain. The source is a man aged 55 to 70 with acute or convalescent COVID-19. The specimen sequenced was peripheral blood. CDR3 in amino acids: CASSLSGIQNTGELFF. The CDR3 DNA reads as TGCGCCAGCAGCTTGTCAGGAATTCAGAACACCGGGGAGCTGTTTTTT. The variable domain in full, with the rest retrieved from reference TRBV5-1 and TRBJ2-2, is KAGVTQTPRYLIKTRGQQVTLSCSPISGHRSVSWYQQTPGQGLQFLFEYFSETQRNKGNFPGRFSGRQFSNSRSEMNVSTLELGDSALYLCASSLSGIQNTGELFFGEGSRLTVL.